A selection of T cell receptor beta chains follows, all from one sample in a study of CD8 T cells in ankylosing spondylitis. Each CDR3 protein is one row after TCRdb ran MiXCR on the 5' RACE reads. The table has about 130,000 distinct CDR3 sequences, 7% to 10% seen once. Sequences were obtained from blood, either unsorted or a sorted T cell fraction (not recorded which). The origin of the receptors is a male donor with ankylosing spondylitis or in good health (not recorded which). The CDR3 runs from the conserved cysteine through the conserved F or W. A D gene is named only where the DNA matches it firmly. Clone size is given for some rows only: seen once, a few or many times, or a class if the clone is expanded.

D,size,J,V,CDR3
TRBD2,many,TRBJ2-1,TRBV7-2,CASSPGLAGLTYNEQFF
TRBD2,many,TRBJ2-3,TRBV7-2,CASSSGAGGFSTDTQYF
.,few,TRBJ1-2,TRBV27,CASREGLSSYHGYTF
.,many,TRBJ2-1,TRBV30,CAWATRDSLVVNEQFF
TRBD2,many,TRBJ2-2,TRBV5-5,CASSLVLAGAGELFF
.,few,TRBJ2-7,TRBV29-1,CSVDGSPSYEQYF
.,few,TRBJ2-2,TRBV30,CAWSVNTGELFF
.,many,TRBJ2-2,TRBV7-2,CASKGRANTGELFF
TRBD2,many,TRBJ2-1,TRBV5-5,CASSLGLAPYNEQFF
TRBD1,few,TRBJ2-7,TRBV28,CASSLEQGDSYEQYF
.,many,TRBJ2-5,TRBV20-1,CSAQILPRERRETQYF
.,.,TRBJ2-3,TRBV7-2,CASSDGSSYTDTQYF
.,many,TRBJ2-2,TRBV10-3,CAISVDDPGELFF
.,.,TRBJ2-2,TRBV20-1,CSARGGQGANGELFF
.,many,TRBJ1-4,TRBV5-6,CASSAGTYSRLDNEKLFF
.,many,TRBJ2-2,TRBV24-1,CATRPGGNTGELFF
.,many,TRBJ2-2,TRBV4-2,CASSQDRGGVGELFF
.,few,TRBJ2-4,TRBV5-1,CASSLGWGNIQYF
TRBD1,many,TRBJ1-3,TRBV12-3/TRBV12-4,CASSRGQINGNTIYF
.,many,TRBJ2-3,TRBV20-1,CSASRDTDTQYF